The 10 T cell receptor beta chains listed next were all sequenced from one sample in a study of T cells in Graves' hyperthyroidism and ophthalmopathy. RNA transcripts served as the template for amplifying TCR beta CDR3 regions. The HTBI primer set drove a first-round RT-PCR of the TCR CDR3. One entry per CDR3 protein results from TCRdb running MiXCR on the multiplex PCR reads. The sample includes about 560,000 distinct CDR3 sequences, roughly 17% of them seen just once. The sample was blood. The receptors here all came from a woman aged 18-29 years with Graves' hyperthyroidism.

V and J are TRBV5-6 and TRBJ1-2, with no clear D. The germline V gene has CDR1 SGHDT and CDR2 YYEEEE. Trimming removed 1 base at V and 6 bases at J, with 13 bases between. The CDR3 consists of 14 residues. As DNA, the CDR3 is TGTGCCAGCAGCTTGTCCAGATCAGGCCATGGCTACACCTTC. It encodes CASSLSRSGHGYTF.

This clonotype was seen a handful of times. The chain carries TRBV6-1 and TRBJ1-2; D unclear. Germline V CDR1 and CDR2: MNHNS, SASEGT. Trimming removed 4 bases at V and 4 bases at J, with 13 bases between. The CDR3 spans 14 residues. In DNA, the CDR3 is TGTGCCAGCAGTGCCGGGGAGCGGAGCTATGGCTACACCTTC. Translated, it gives CASSAGERSYGYTF.

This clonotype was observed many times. The CDR3 coding sequence is TGTGCCAGTAGTAGCGCCGGGACTAGCGTGGGGCAGTTCTTC. This encodes CASSSAGTSVGQFF. The J gene is TRBJ2-1, the V gene TRBV19; 10 bases match TRBD2. With V trimmed by 4 bases and J by 12 bases, 9 bases remained unmatched. Germline CDR1 LNHDA, CDR2 SQIVND (reference sequence). The CDR3 loop spans 14 amino acids.

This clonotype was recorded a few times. The CDR3 spells CASRTSPLSRGEQYF. The CDR3, as DNA: TGTGCCAGCCGCACTAGTCCCCTCTCTAGGGGCGAGCAGTACTTC. This chain links TRBV27 with TRBJ2-7; D may correspond to TRBD1 or TRBD2 (5 bases each). The V gene lost 8 bases and the J gene lost 6 bases, with 23 bases spanning the gap. The germline V gene encodes CDR1 MNHEY and CDR2 SMNVEV (reference sequence). This CDR3 contains 15 residues.

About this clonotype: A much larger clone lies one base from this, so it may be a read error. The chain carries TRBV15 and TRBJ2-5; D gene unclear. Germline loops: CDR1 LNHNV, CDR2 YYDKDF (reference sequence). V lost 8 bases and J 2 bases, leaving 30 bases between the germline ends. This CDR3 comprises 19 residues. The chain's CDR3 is CATGRTEITHPHKQETQYF. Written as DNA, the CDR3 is TGTGCCACCGGCCGGACCGAAATAACTCATCCCCATAAACAAGAGACCCAGTACTTC.

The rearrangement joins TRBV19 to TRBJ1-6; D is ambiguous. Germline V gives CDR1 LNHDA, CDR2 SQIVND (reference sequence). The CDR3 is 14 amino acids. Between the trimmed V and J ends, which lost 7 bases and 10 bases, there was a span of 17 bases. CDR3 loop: CASNFVGFGSPLHF. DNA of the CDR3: TGTGCCAGTAACTTTGTGGGATTCGGGTCACCCCTCCACTTT.

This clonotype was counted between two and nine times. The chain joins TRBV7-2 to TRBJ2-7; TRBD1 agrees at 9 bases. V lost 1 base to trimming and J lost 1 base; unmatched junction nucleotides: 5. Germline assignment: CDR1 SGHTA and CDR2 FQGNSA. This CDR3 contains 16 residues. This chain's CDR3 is CASSLVSTGGSYEQYF. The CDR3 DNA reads TGTGCCAGCAGCTTAGTATCGACAGGGGGTTCCTACGAGCAGTACTTC.

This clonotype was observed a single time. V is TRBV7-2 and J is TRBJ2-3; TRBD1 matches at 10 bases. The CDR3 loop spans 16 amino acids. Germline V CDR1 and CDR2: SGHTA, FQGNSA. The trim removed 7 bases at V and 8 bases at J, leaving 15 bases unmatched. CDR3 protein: CASNTPTGTGAATQYF. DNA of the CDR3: TGTGCCAGCAACACACCTACCGGGACAGGGGCCGCTACGCAGTATTTT.

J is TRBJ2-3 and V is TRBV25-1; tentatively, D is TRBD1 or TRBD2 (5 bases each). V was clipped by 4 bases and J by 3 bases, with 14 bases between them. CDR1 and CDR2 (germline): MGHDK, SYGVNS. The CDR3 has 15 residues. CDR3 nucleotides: TGTGCCAGCAGTGGTGGGCGGTGGGGGACAGATACGCAGTATTTT. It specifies CASSGGRWGTDTQYF.

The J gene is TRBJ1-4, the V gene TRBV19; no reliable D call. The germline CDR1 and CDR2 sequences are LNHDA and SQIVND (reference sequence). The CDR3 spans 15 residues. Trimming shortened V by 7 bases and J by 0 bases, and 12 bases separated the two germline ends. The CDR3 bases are TGTGCCAGTACCTCCTATGGACCAACTAATGAAAAACTGTTTTTT. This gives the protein CASTSYGPTNEKLFF.